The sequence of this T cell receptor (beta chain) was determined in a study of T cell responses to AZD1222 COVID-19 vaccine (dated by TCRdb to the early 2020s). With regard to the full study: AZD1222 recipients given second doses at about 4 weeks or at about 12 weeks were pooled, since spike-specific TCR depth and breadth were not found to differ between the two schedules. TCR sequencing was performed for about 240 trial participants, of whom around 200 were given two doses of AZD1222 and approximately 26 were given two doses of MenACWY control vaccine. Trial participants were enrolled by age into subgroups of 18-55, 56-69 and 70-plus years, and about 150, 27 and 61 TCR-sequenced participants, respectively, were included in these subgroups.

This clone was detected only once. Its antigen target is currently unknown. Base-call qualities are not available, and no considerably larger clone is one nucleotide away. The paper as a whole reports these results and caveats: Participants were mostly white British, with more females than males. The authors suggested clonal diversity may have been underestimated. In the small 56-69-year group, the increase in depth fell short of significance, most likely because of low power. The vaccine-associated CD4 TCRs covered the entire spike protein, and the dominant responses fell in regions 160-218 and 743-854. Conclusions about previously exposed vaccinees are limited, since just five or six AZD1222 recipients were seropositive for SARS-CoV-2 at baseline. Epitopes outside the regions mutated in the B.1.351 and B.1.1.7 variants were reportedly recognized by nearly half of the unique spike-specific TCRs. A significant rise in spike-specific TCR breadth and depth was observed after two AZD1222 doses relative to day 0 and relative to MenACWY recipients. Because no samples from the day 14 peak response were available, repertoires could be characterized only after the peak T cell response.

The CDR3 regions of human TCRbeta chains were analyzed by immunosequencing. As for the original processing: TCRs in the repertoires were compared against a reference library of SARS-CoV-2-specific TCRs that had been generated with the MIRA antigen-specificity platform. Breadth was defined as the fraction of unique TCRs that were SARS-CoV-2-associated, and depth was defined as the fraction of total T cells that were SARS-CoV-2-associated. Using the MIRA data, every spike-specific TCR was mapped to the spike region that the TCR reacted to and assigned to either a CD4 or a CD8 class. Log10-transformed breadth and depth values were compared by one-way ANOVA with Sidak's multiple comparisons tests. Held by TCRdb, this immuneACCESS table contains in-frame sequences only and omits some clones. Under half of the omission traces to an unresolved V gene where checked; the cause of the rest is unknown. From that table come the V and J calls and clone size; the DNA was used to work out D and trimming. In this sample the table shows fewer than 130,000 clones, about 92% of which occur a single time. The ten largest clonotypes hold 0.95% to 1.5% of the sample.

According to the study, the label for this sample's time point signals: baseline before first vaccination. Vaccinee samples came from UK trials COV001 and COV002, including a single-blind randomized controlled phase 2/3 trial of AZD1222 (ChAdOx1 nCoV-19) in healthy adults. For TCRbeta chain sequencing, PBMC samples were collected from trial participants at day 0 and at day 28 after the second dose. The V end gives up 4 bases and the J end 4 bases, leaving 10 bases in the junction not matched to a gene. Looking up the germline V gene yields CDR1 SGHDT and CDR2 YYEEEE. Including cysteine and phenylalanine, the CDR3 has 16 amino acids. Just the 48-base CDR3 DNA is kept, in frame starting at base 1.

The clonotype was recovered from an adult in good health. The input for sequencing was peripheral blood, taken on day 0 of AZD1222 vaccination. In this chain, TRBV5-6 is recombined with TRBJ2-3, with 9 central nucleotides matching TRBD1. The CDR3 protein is CASSDRDRVIADTQYF. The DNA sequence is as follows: TGTGCCAGCAGCGACCGGGACAGGGTGATCGCAGATACGCAGTATTTT.